The 7 T cell receptor beta chains in this list originate from one sample, sequenced in a study of naive and memory T cell subsets. Both TRBC1 and TRBC2 were covered by a beta constant-region primer of two equimolar oligonucleotides. A single record per CDR3 protein comes from TCRdb applying MiXCR to the UMI-ligation and nested PCR reads. Among 25,000 to 30,000 distinct CDR3 sequences listed, 9.5% to 12% were seen once. Sequenced sample: effector memory CD4+ T cells from blood. Subset reported: effector memory, CD45RA- CD27-. These receptor sequences come from a human donor in good health.

This clonotype was counted between two and nine times. The genes are TRBV7-8 and TRBJ2-1, with D possibly matching TRBD1 (7 bases). CDR1 is SGHVS and CDR2 is FQNEAQ in the germline V gene. With 2 bases removed from V and 0 bases from J, the gap between germline ends came to 14 bases. This CDR3 contains 17 residues. The CDR3 region has the DNA TGTGCCAGCAGCTTAAGGGGGCGGGGACGCTCCTACAATGAGCAGTTCTTC. Its translation: CASSLRGRGRSYNEQFF.

At least ten counts were recorded for this clonotype. J is TRBJ2-6 and V is TRBV25-1; no definite D call. CDR3 length: 16 residues. V lost 2 bases, J lost 2 bases, and 10 bases lay in between. Germline V lookup: CDR1 MGHDK, CDR2 SYGVNS. The CDR3 here is CASSENRRTGANVLTF. The CDR3 coding sequence is TGTGCCAGCAGTGAAAATAGAAGAACTGGGGCCAACGTCCTGACTTTC.

The V gene is TRBV18, the J gene TRBJ1-1; D is uncertain. V was clipped by 4 bases and J by 3 bases, with 9 bases between them. Germline V gene sequence: CDR1 KGHSH, CDR2 LQKENI. This CDR3 region has 13 residues. The CDR3 protein is CASSLVDYTEAFF. CDR3 coding DNA: TGTGCCAGCTCACTGGTTGATTACACTGAAGCTTTCTTT.

This clonotype occurred many times. The chain couples TRBV3-1 to TRBJ2-1; 13 positions agree with TRBD2. V trimming: 0 bases; J trimming: 10 bases; junction bases outside the gene matches: 6. The CDR3 consists of 16 residues. Germline values: CDR1 LGHDT, CDR2 YNNKEL (reference sequence). CDR3 in DNA: TGTGCCAGCAGCCAAGATGGGGGACTAGCGGGGAGCGAGCAGTTCTTC. Protein: CASSQDGGLAGSEQFF.

This clonotype was counted many times. The chain carries TRBV18 and TRBJ1-3; D perhaps matches TRBD1 (6 bases). CDR1 is KGHSH, CDR2 LQKENI, per germline. This CDR3 comprises 14 residues. V lost 4 bases and J lost 8, with 15 bases in between. CDR3 sequence: CASSLRREGDTIYF. The CDR3 DNA is TGTGCCAGCTCACTTCGACGGGAGGGGGACACCATATATTTT.

This clonotype turned up a few times. The rearrangement joins TRBV15 to TRBJ2-5; the match to TRBD2 covers 10 bases. This CDR3 is 16 amino acids long. J gave up 4 bases and V 4 bases, and 9 bases lay outside the gene matches. The V gene's germline CDR1 is LNHNV and CDR2 YYDKDF (reference sequence). The CDR3 is CATSTSGRGHGETQYF. The CDR3 DNA reads TGTGCCACCAGCACTAGCGGGAGAGGGCATGGAGAGACCCAGTACTTC.

V is TRBV29-1 and J is TRBJ1-2; 8 positions match TRBD1. CDR3 length: 14 amino acids. CDR1 and CDR2 (germline): SQVTM, ANQGSEA. Germline trimming cut 4 bases from V and 5 bases from J; bases unmatched to any gene: 9. The chain's CDR3 is CSVVPGGGSYGYTF. The CDR3 region has the DNA TGCAGCGTTGTTCCAGGGGGCGGAAGTTATGGCTACACCTTC.